This TCR beta chain was found in a study of blood T cells in healthy people across ages. Study-level results: The fall in TCR beta diversity per million T cells was roughly linear with age. Samples with more naive T cells showed higher observed beta diversity. Possibly confounding the expanded clonotype changes was the fact that donor CMV status was unknown. Long-lived donors exceeded aged donors in naive CD4+ cells and diversity.

This CDR3 spans 13 amino acids. The germline CDR1 and CDR2 sequences are LGHNT and FRNRAP. The trim removed 5 bases at V and 9 bases at J, leaving 9 bases unmatched. This clonotype was observed a few times. Its antigen is undetermined. Primed by a sample-barcoded 5' primer and a J-beta primer mix, a second PCR proceeded for 7 to 11 cycles. TCRdb independently ran MiXCR on the 5' RACE reads; one entry per CDR3 protein. The sample holds about 670,000 distinct CDR3 sequences, about 51% seen once. V usage is TRBV12-5 and J usage is TRBJ2-5, with 7 nucleotides matching TRBD1. The receptor comes from a woman of 80 years or more in good health. The source material was blood. The CDR3 region is CASGGGQTGPQYF. The CDR3 DNA follows: TGTGCTAGTGGTGGGGGACAGACGGGGCCCCAGTACTTC.